The rows below give T cell receptor beta chains drawn from one sample of a study of blood T cell repertoires in COVID-19. The data were produced by immunoSEQ multiplex PCR, yet TCRdb's version contains in-frame clones alone and is incomplete. The table has more than 120,000 clones, roughly 87% seen once; the top ten hold 1.5% to 2%. The sequenced sample consisted of peripheral blood. The receptors derive from a human donor in a cohort sampled during active COVID-19. The CDR3 runs from the conserved cysteine through the conserved F or W. Each record gives: clone size, J gene, V gene, D gene, CDR3 DNA, CDR3 protein. The D gene is left open where the match is weak. The size entry is marked missing in some rows and otherwise reads once, few, many or a size class.

clone_size: .; j_call: TRBJ2-3; v_call: TRBV27; d_call: .; cdr3_nt: TGTGCCAGCACTCGACTAAACACAGATACGCAGTATTTT; cdr3_aa: CASTRLNTDTQYF
clone_size: .; j_call: TRBJ2-1; v_call: TRBV6-4; d_call: TRBD2; cdr3_nt: TGTGCCAGCAGTGACGCGACTAGCGGGGGCTATGAGCAGTTCTTC; cdr3_aa: CASSDATSGGYEQFF
clone_size: .; j_call: TRBJ2-2; v_call: TRBV6-7; d_call: .; cdr3_nt: TGTGCCAGCAGTCTTCGGACAGACGAACGCCGGGGAGCTGTTTTT; cdr3_aa: CASSLRTDERRGAVF
clone_size: .; j_call: TRBJ2-4; v_call: TRBV9; d_call: .; cdr3_nt: TGTGCCAGCAGCGTATGGGGGCAGGGTGGAGACATTCAGTACTTC; cdr3_aa: CASSVWGQGGDIQYF
clone_size: .; j_call: TRBJ2-7; v_call: TRBV10-3; d_call: .; cdr3_nt: TGTGCCATCAGTCCCCCCGGCGGGGGCCAATACGAGCAGTACTTC; cdr3_aa: CAISPPGGGQYEQYF
clone_size: .; j_call: TRBJ2-1; v_call: TRBV10-3; d_call: TRBD2; cdr3_nt: TGTGCCATCAGGGACCCCTCTAGCGGCTCCTACAATGAGCAGTTCTTC; cdr3_aa: CAIRDPSSGSYNEQFF
clone_size: .; j_call: TRBJ2-1; v_call: TRBV27; d_call: TRBD2; cdr3_nt: TGTGCCACCGGATCTAGCGGGGGTTATGAGCAGTTCTTC; cdr3_aa: CATGSSGGYEQFF
clone_size: .; j_call: TRBJ2-5; v_call: TRBV9; d_call: TRBD1; cdr3_nt: TGTGCCAGCAGCGTCAGACAGGGAGACCAAGAGACCCAGTACTTC; cdr3_aa: CASSVRQGDQETQYF
clone_size: .; j_call: TRBJ2-1; v_call: TRBV18; d_call: .; cdr3_nt: TGTGCCAGCTCACCCAGCACAGGGATCAATGAGCAGTTCTTC; cdr3_aa: CASSPSTGINEQFF
clone_size: once; j_call: TRBJ2-7; v_call: TRBV5-1; d_call: TRBD2; cdr3_nt: TGCGCCAGCAGCTTGGAAGTGGGACTAGGGGTGGGCGAGCAGTACTTC; cdr3_aa: CASSLEVGLGVGEQYF
clone_size: .; j_call: TRBJ1-2; v_call: TRBV4-2; d_call: .; cdr3_nt: TGTGCCAGCAGCCAAGCCGGACAGCCACGTCCTAACTATGGCTACACCTTC; cdr3_aa: CASSQAGQPRPNYGYTF
clone_size: .; j_call: TRBJ2-1; v_call: TRBV10-2; d_call: TRBD1; cdr3_nt: TGCGCCAGCATCCCAACAGGGGTTGGCAATGAGCAGTTCTTC; cdr3_aa: CASIPTGVGNEQFF
clone_size: .; j_call: TRBJ2-7; v_call: TRBV2; d_call: TRBD1; cdr3_nt: TGTGCCAGCAGCGGGGGCGGGACAGGGCCCTACGAGCAGTACTTC; cdr3_aa: CASSGGGTGPYEQYF
clone_size: .; j_call: TRBJ1-5; v_call: TRBV27; d_call: TRBD1; cdr3_nt: TGTGCCAGCAGTGTGGGGACAGGGGGAAATCAGCCCCAGCATTTT; cdr3_aa: CASSVGTGGNQPQHF
clone_size: .; j_call: TRBJ2-5; v_call: TRBV9; d_call: .; cdr3_nt: TGTGCCAGCAGCGTAGGGGGGGGCAAAGAGACCCAGTACTTC; cdr3_aa: CASSVGGGKETQYF
clone_size: .; j_call: TRBJ2-2; v_call: TRBV6-2/TRBV6-3; d_call: TRBD2; cdr3_nt: TGTGCCAGCAGTACCCGGACTAGCGCGGGCGGGGAGCTGTTTTTT; cdr3_aa: CASSTRTSAGGELFF
clone_size: .; j_call: TRBJ1-2; v_call: TRBV19; d_call: TRBD1; cdr3_nt: TGTGCCAGTACCCTGACAGGGAACTATGGCTACACCTTC; cdr3_aa: CASTLTGNYGYTF
clone_size: .; j_call: TRBJ2-1; v_call: TRBV27; d_call: TRBD2; cdr3_nt: TGTGCCAGCAGTGAACTAGCGGGGGGGCCGCAGTTCTTC; cdr3_aa: CASSELAGGPQFF
clone_size: .; j_call: TRBJ1-6; v_call: TRBV19; d_call: TRBD1; cdr3_nt: TGTGCCAGTAGTATTCGGACAGGGGCCCTGTTAAATTCACCCCTCCACTTT; cdr3_aa: CASSIRTGALLNSPLHF
clone_size: .; j_call: TRBJ1-3; v_call: TRBV5-1; d_call: .; cdr3_nt: TGCGCCAGCAGCTTGGGGACAGCCTCTGGAAACACCATATATTTT; cdr3_aa: CASSLGTASGNTIYF
clone_size: .; j_call: TRBJ2-7; v_call: TRBV11-2; d_call: .; cdr3_nt: TGTGCCAGCAGCTTAGGTCCCAACTCCTACGAGCAGTACTTC; cdr3_aa: CASSLGPNSYEQYF
clone_size: .; j_call: TRBJ2-5; v_call: TRBV19; d_call: TRBD2; cdr3_nt: TGTGCCAGTAGTTATAGCGGGGGGGCCTGGCAAGAGACCCAGTACTTC; cdr3_aa: CASSYSGGAWQETQYF
clone_size: .; j_call: TRBJ1-6; v_call: TRBV6-5; d_call: .; cdr3_nt: TGTGCCAGCAGGAGACAGGAGGATTCACCCCTCCACTTT; cdr3_aa: CASRRQEDSPLHF
clone_size: .; j_call: TRBJ1-2; v_call: TRBV5-8; d_call: .; cdr3_nt: TGTGCCAGCAGCTTGGCCGACAGCTATGGCTACACCTTC; cdr3_aa: CASSLADSYGYTF
clone_size: .; j_call: TRBJ2-5; v_call: TRBV11-2; d_call: TRBD2; cdr3_nt: TGTGCCAGCAGCTTAGTTGGTAGCGGGGGGCGAGGGGAGACCCAGTACTTC; cdr3_aa: CASSLVGSGGRGETQYF
clone_size: once; j_call: TRBJ1-4; v_call: TRBV5-5; d_call: .; cdr3_nt: TGTGCCAGCAGCTTTGACATGGTTAATGAAAAACTGTTTTTT; cdr3_aa: CASSFDMVNEKLFF